Listed below are T cell receptor beta chains from one sample, sequenced in a study of T cells in Graves' hyperthyroidism and ophthalmopathy. TCRdb passed the multiplex PCR reads through MiXCR, listing each CDR3 protein once. The table has about 400,000 distinct CDR3 sequences, about 14% seen once. Sample: blood. All receptors come from a woman aged 25 to 39 with Graves' ophthalmopathy. Both conserved end residues are part of each CDR3. A D gene is named only where the DNA matches it firmly. Size is omitted from some rows. Given values are once, few, many or a class for expanded clones.

>13|TRBV11-2|TRBJ2-2|many|NA
TGTGCCAGCAGCCCCGGGGTAGGCGGGGAGCTGTTTTTT
CASSPGVGGELFF
>15|TRBV7-8|TRBJ2-3|few|TRBD2
TGTGCCAGCAGCTTAGTCGGGGGGGCCAGAGATACGCAGTATTTT
CASSLVGGARDTQYF
>13|TRBV2|TRBJ2-7|many|NA
TGTGCCAGCAGTGATCTGAACTCCTACGAGCAGTACTTC
CASSDLNSYEQYF
>14|TRBV7-9|TRBJ2-1|many|TRBD1
TGTGCCAGCAGCGGGGTCCAGGGGGTAGGGGAGCAGTTCTTC
CASSGVQGVGEQFF
>13|TRBV12-3/TRBV12-4|TRBJ1-1|many|TRBD1
TGTGCCAGCAGTCCTACAGGGGGGGCTGAAGCTTTCTTT
CASSPTGGAEAFF
>17|TRBV24-1|TRBJ2-1|few|NA
TGTGCCACCAGTGATGCGACCTCCTGGAGAGGGAACAATGAGCAGTTCTTC
CATSDATSWRGNNEQFF
>16|TRBV30|TRBJ2-3|many|TRBD2
TGTGCCTGGAGTCGAACCCCTAGCGGCCGCACAGATACGCAGTATTTT
CAWSRTPSGRTDTQYF
>13|TRBV24-1|TRBJ1-4|many|NA
TGTGCCACCAGTGAGGGAAGGAGTGAAAAACTGTTTTTT
CATSEGRSEKLFF
>15|TRBV12-3/TRBV12-4|TRBJ1-3|NA|TRBD1
TGTGCCAGCAGTTTTGGGGGACAGGGTAGGGACACCATATATTTT
CASSFGGQGRDTIYF
>16|TRBV20-1|TRBJ2-3|many|NA
TGCAGTGCTAGAGTTGGGAGCGGCGCGCTATCAGATACGCAGTATTTT
CSARVGSGALSDTQYF
>19|TRBV6-1|TRBJ2-7|many|NA
TGTGCCAGCACACCTACTAACCCGCCGGGGTCCGCCGTTACCTACGAGCAGTACTTC
CASTPTNPPGSAVTYEQYF
>16|TRBV24-1|TRBJ2-2|many|NA
TGTGCCACCAGTGATTTGGGACGGAAAAACACCGGGGAGCTGTTTTTT
CATSDLGRKNTGELFF
>15|TRBV30|TRBJ1-1|many|TRBD1
TGTGCCTGGAGTGTACTGGGACAGGAGAACACTGAAGCTTTCTTT
CAWSVLGQENTEAFF
>14|TRBV5-1|TRBJ2-1|NA|TRBD1
TGCGCCAGCAGCTTTTATAAGGGGGCGAATGAGCAGTTCTTC
CASSFYKGANEQFF
>14|TRBV2|TRBJ1-4|many|NA
TGTGCCAGCAGTGATTTTTCGGTTTATGAAAAACTGTTTTTT
CASSDFSVYEKLFF
>15|TRBV5-4|TRBJ1-1|NA|TRBD1
TGTGCCAGCAGCTTGTATGGGACAGGGAACACTGAGGATTTCTTT
CASSLYGTGNTEDFF
>13|TRBV6-1|TRBJ1-1|many|NA
TGTGCCAGCAGACGACAACAGGGAACTGAAGCTTTCTTT
CASRRQQGTEAFF
>13|TRBV28|TRBJ1-5|many|NA
TGTGCCAGTGGCGAGGGCGTCAATCAGCCCCAGCATTTT
CASGEGVNQPQHF
>14|TRBV19|TRBJ1-5|NA|NA
TGTGCCAGTAGCCCGGGACTGACTAATACGCCCCAGCATTTT
CASSPGLTNTPQHF
>16|TRBV6-1|TRBJ2-1|many|TRBD2
TGTGCCAGCAGTAATCCTACTAGCGGGGTGAGGGATGAGCAGTTCTTC
CASSNPTSGVRDEQFF
>15|TRBV6-6|TRBJ2-7|few|NA
TGTGCCAGCAGTTACGGACAGAAACTTACCTACGAGCAGTACTTC
CASSYGQKLTYEQYF
>16|TRBV11-2|TRBJ2-1|many|TRBD1
TGTGCCAGCAGCCCCGAAACAGGGGCAAACGACAATGAGCAGTTCTTC
CASSPETGANDNEQFF
>18|TRBV11-3|TRBJ2-3|once|TRBD2
TGTGCCAGCAGCTTAGGTGGACTAGCGGGGGGACTCACAGATACGCAGTATTTT
CASSLGGLAGGLTDTQYF
>15|TRBV18|TRBJ1-4|many|NA
TGTGCCAGCTCACCTCGTCGCGGGGGTGAAGAAAAACTGTTTTTT
CASSPRRGGEEKLFF
>12|TRBV12-5|TRBJ2-1|NA|NA
TGTGCTAGTGGTTTAATATCTGCTGAGCAGTTCTTC
CASGLISAEQFF
>15|TRBV11-2|TRBJ1-1|many|NA
TGTGCCAGCAGCACCAGGACAATACGACACACTGAAGCTTTCTTT
CASSTRTIRHTEAFF
>11|TRBV30|TRBJ1-2|many|NA
TGTGCCTGGGGGGGGGCGCGAGGCTACACCTTC
CAWGGARGYTF
>13|TRBV5-8|TRBJ1-2|many|NA
TGTGCCAGCAGCTTTCGGGGTATGAGTGGCTACACCTTC
CASSFRGMSGYTF
>13|TRBV10-3|TRBJ2-7|many|TRBD2
TGTGCCAGCGGGACTAGCGGGGTCTACGAGCAGTACTTC
CASGTSGVYEQYF
>13|TRBV7-2|TRBJ2-5|many|NA
TGTGCCAGCAGCGCCCGGGCGAAGGAGACCCAGTACTTC
CASSARAKETQYF
>13|TRBV30|TRBJ1-6|many|TRBD1
TGTGCCACCACGGGACAGGGAAATTCACCCCTCCACTTT
CATTGQGNSPLHF
>13|TRBV12-5|TRBJ2-3|many|TRBD1
TGTGCTAGTGGTTTGCAGGGGGCGAATACGCAGTATTTT
CASGLQGANTQYF
>17|TRBV27|TRBJ2-7|many|NA
TGTGCCAGCAGTTTGGGGGGCGGGGCGCCCTCACATTACGAGCAGTACTTC
CASSLGGGAPSHYEQYF
>17|TRBV12-3/TRBV12-4|TRBJ2-1|many|TRBD2
TGTGCCAGCAGGTCTAGCGGGGGGGCCTATCTTTTGGCTGAGCAGTTCTTC
CASRSSGGAYLLAEQFF